These 29 T cell receptor beta chains originate from one sample sequenced in a study of blood T cell repertoires in COVID-19. Here immunoSEQ multiplex PCR was the method, and the copy in TCRdb shows in-frame clones only, minus some. Among around 270,000 clones listed, 80% to 90% were seen once. Sample: PBMCs or T cells enriched from blood (not recorded which). The receptors derive from a woman aged 25 to 39 who had recovered from COVID-19.

This clone was seen only once. This rearrangement joins TRBV28 to TRBJ1-3; the D is unclear. CDR1 is MDHEN, CDR2 SYDVKM, per germline. This CDR3 region has 17 residues. V lost 2 bases and J 4 bases, leaving 18 bases between the germline ends. CDR3 sequence: CASSLKYGGPWGNTIYF. For the CDR3, the DNA is TGTGCCAGCAGTTTAAAATATGGTGGGCCGTGGGGAAACACCATATATTTT. Full variable domain (outside the CDR3, taken from reference TRBV28 and TRBJ1-3): DVKVTQSSRYLVKRTGEKVFLECVQDMDHENMFWYRQDPGLGLRLIYFSYDVKMKEKGDIPEGYSVSREKKERFSLILESASTNQTSMYLCASSLKYGGPWGNTIYFGEGSWLTVV.

The CDR3, as DNA: TGTGCCAGCAGTTTTTCGTCCGGAGCGGGGAACACTGAAGCTTTCTTT. This translates into CASSFSSGAGNTEAFF. The chain has TRBV28 and TRBJ1-1; D unresolved. Germline values: CDR1 MDHEN, CDR2 SYDVKM. The CDR3 covers 16 residues. The ends were cut back, 3 bases at V and 1 base at J, with 15 bases in the middle.

The V call is TRBV9, the J call TRBJ2-7, with 8 bases lining up with TRBD1. The CDR3 is 14 amino acids. The trim removed 4 bases at V and 0 bases at J, leaving 3 bases unmatched. In germline, CDR1 is SGDLS, CDR2 YYNGEE. CDR3 sequence (DNA): TGTGCCAGCAGCACCGGGACAGGCTCCTACGAGCAGTACTTC. Translated: CASSTGTGSYEQYF.

A few counts support this clone. The chain has TRBV6-4 and TRBJ2-1; D might be TRBD1 (6 bases). CDR1 MRHNA and CDR2 SNTAGT come from the germline V gene. Trimming shortened V by 6 bases and J by 2 bases, and 8 bases separated the two germline ends. CDR3 length: 13 amino acids. This chain's CDR3 is CASSRTAYNEQFF. CDR3 DNA: TGTGCCAGCAGCCGGACAGCCTACAATGAGCAGTTCTTC.

This rearrangement joins TRBV3-1 (or the pseudogene TRBV3-2) to TRBJ2-1; 9 positions match TRBD2. The CDR3 is 16 amino acids. The V segment lost 4 bases and the J segment 8 bases; nucleotides outside the gene matches: 12. Germline lookup yields CDR1 LGHDT and CDR2 YNNKEL (reference sequence). The CDR3, as DNA: TGTGCCAGCAGCCCCTTGGGTAGCGGGAGTTTAGATGAGCAGTTCTTC. This translates into CASSPLGSGSLDEQFF.

The genes are TRBV2 and TRBJ1-4; no definite D call. V shed 8 bases and J shed 4 bases, with 17 bases lying between them. Germline CDR1 reads SNHLY; CDR2 reads FYNNEI. This CDR3 comprises 15 residues. Here the CDR3 DNA reads TGTGCCAGCCGTGGACCGATCGGGTTTAATGAAAAACTGTTTTTT. Protein product: CASRGPIGFNEKLFF.

The chain carries TRBV11-2 and TRBJ1-5; D remains ambiguous. The V gene lost 1 base and the J gene lost 0 bases, with 7 bases spanning the gap. This CDR3 region has 15 residues. Germline V CDR1 and CDR2: SGHAT, FQNNGV. The CDR3 here is CASSLAGYSNQPQHF. The CDR3 DNA sequence: TGTGCCAGCAGCTTAGCAGGTTATAGCAATCAGCCCCAGCATTTT.

The chain links TRBV3-1 (or the pseudogene TRBV3-2) to TRBJ2-7; D remains unclear. The V end was cut by 0 bases, the J end by 2 bases, with 14 bases between. The V gene's germline CDR1 is LGHDT and CDR2 YNNKEL (reference sequence). The CDR3 is 16 residues long. As DNA, the CDR3 is TGTGCCAGCAGCCAAGATCATTGGGCAGTCCCCTACGAGCAGTACTTC. As protein: CASSQDHWAVPYEQYF.

The gene calls are TRBV30 and TRBJ1-6; TRBD1 might be the D (6 bases). The CDR3 sequence is 12 residues long. The V gene's germline CDR1 is GTSNPN and CDR2 SVGIG (reference sequence). Trimming left V 8 bases short and J 8 bases short, with 13 bases between. The CDR3 reads CARQAEDSPLHF. In DNA form, the CDR3 reads TGTGCCAGACAGGCCGAGGATTCACCCCTCCACTTT.

The gene calls are TRBV5-1 and TRBJ2-2, with 8 bases that match TRBD1. The CDR3 has 14 amino acids. Germline V lookup: CDR1 SGHRS, CDR2 YFSETQ. Losses at the gene ends were 4 bases for V and 6 bases for J; bases not matched to a gene: 5. The CDR3 DNA reads TGCGCCAGCAGCACGGACAGGGATGCCGGGGAGCTGTTTTTT. This codes for CASSTDRDAGELFF.

This chain connects TRBV24-1 to TRBJ2-3, with D perhaps TRBD1 (6 bases). Germline V gene lookup returns CDR1 KGHDR and CDR2 SFDVKD. This CDR3 has 15 amino acids. V was clipped by 3 bases and J by 2 bases, with 11 bases between them. The CDR3 protein is CATSDAGTLTDTQYF. The CDR3 DNA follows: TGTGCCACCAGTGATGCCGGGACACTCACAGATACGCAGTATTTT.

The V gene is TRBV5-4, the J gene TRBJ2-7, with 7 bases that match TRBD1. The CDR3 has 15 residues. Germline lookup yields CDR1 SGHNT and CDR2 YYREEE (reference sequence). J lost 1 base, V lost 0 bases, and 4 bases had no gene match. CDR3 loop: CASSLDRQGSYEQYF. As DNA, the CDR3 is TGTGCCAGCAGCTTGGACCGACAGGGTTCCTACGAGCAGTACTTC.

V is TRBV6-1 and J is TRBJ1-1; 8 bases are a match to TRBD1. V gave up 4 bases and J gave up 3 bases; unmatched junction bases: 10. The germline V gene has CDR1 MNHNS and CDR2 SASEGT. This CDR3 contains 16 residues. The CDR3 bases are TGTGCCAGCAGTGCCCAAGGACAGGGTAGGGACACTGAAGCTTTCTTT. Its protein is CASSAQGQGRDTEAFF.

This clone was recorded once. This chain joins TRBV6-5 and TRBJ2-2; a weak D match, TRBD1 (5 bases). Germline V gene sequence: CDR1 MNHEY, CDR2 SVGAGI. V lost 6 bases to trimming and J lost 7 bases, with 9 bases between them. The CDR3 is 12 residues long. The CDR3 bases are TGTGCCAGCAGACGAGACAGCGGGGAGCTGTTTTTT. It codes for CASRRDSGELFF.

The V and J genes are TRBV10-3 and TRBJ2-5; 13 bases agree with TRBD2. CDR3 length equals 17 residues. J gave up 5 bases and V 0 bases, and 6 bases lay outside the gene matches. CDR1 ENHRY and CDR2 SYGVKD come from the germline V gene. CDR3 in amino acids: CAISESLRTSGGETQYF. CDR3 coding DNA: TGTGCCATCAGTGAGTCCCTGAGGACTAGCGGGGGCGAGACCCAGTACTTC.

This clone has only one observation. CDR3: CASSTPPTGLGGYTF. The CDR3 coding sequence is TGTGCCAGTAGTACCCCCCCGACAGGGCTGGGGGGCTACACCTTC. The rearrangement links TRBV19 to TRBJ1-2, with TRBD1 matching 7 bases. The junction had 13 bases not matched to a gene; V was cut back by 4 bases and J by 8 bases. The CDR3 covers 15 residues. From germline, CDR1 is LNHDA and CDR2 SQIVND (reference sequence).

The chain recombines TRBV19 with TRBJ1-2; 12 positions match TRBD1. V gave up 6 bases and J gave up 0 bases; unmatched junction bases: 11. CDR1 is LNHDA and CDR2 is SQIVND in the germline V gene (reference sequence). This CDR3 is 18 amino acids long. This CDR3 reads CASRLLPGQGAANYGYTF. The CDR3, as DNA: TGTGCCAGTAGGCTACTCCCGGGACAGGGGGCTGCTAACTATGGCTACACCTTC.

V and J are TRBV7-6 and TRBJ2-1; TRBD2 agrees at 11 bases. This CDR3 spans 16 amino acids. J gave up 8 bases and V 3 bases, and 9 bases lay outside the gene matches. Germline V gene lookup returns CDR1 SGHVS and CDR2 FNYEAQ. CDR3 sequence (DNA): TGTGCCAGCAGCTTGAGACTAGCGGGACCTTGGGATGAGCAGTTCTTC. Its protein is CASSLRLAGPWDEQFF. Together with reference TRBV7-6 and TRBJ2-1, the CDR3 gives the full variable domain: GAGVSQSPRYKVTKRGQDVALRCDPISGHVSLYWYRQALGQGPEFLTYFNYEAQQDKSGLPNDRFSAERPEGSISTLTIQRTEQRDSAMYRCASSLRLAGPWDEQFFGPGTRLTVL.

This chain's CDR3 is CASRETSGRPADTQYF. The DNA for the CDR3 is TGTGCCAGTAGAGAGACTAGCGGGAGGCCGGCAGATACGCAGTATTTT. The chain combines TRBV19 with TRBJ2-3, with 13 nucleotides matching TRBD2. Trimming removed 6 bases from V and 4 bases from J; junction bases left unmatched: 7. Germline lookup yields CDR1 LNHDA and CDR2 SQIVND (reference sequence). This CDR3 has 16 residues.

This chain joins TRBV5-1 and TRBJ2-7; the D is unclear. Germline V lookup: CDR1 SGHRS, CDR2 YFSETQ. The CDR3 totals 15 residues. V was clipped by 6 bases and J by 4 bases, with 20 bases between them. The CDR3 DNA is TGCGCCAGCACCCTGAGCGTAAACGGCTATTACGAGCAGTACTTC. Its translation: CASTLSVNGYYEQYF.

This clone has only a few counts. The J gene is TRBJ1-5, the V gene TRBV24-1, with D perhaps matching TRBD1 (5 bases). Germline CDR1 and CDR2: KGHDR and SFDVKD. Between the trimmed V and J ends, which lost 6 bases and 6 bases, there was a span of 14 bases. This CDR3 is built from 14 residues. The CDR3 sequence: CATSYRGGGQPQHF. The CDR3 nucleotides are TGTGCCACCAGTTATCGTGGGGGGGGTCAGCCCCAGCATTTT.

The chain uses TRBV9 and TRBJ1-1; weak D call: TRBD1 (6 bases). V was pared by 4 bases and J by 8 bases, with 12 bases between. CDR1 SGDLS and CDR2 YYNGEE come from the germline V gene. The CDR3 runs to 12 residues. Written as DNA, the CDR3 is TGTGCCAGCAGCCCACGGACAGCCGAAGCTTTCTTT. Its protein is CASSPRTAEAFF.

The rearrangement links TRBV5-1 to TRBJ2-3; 9 bases line up with TRBD1. J lost 5 bases, V lost 3 bases, and 4 bases had no gene match. Germline V gene data show CDR1 as SGHRS and CDR2 as YFSETQ. The CDR3 totals 14 residues. This CDR3 reads CASSSTGGVDTQYF. CDR3 bases: TGCGCCAGCAGCTCGACAGGGGGTGTAGATACGCAGTATTTT.

The chain links TRBV28 to TRBJ1-5; 11 positions agree with TRBD1. There are 21 residues in the CDR3. Germline V CDR1 and CDR2: MDHEN, SYDVKM. The trim removed 3 bases at V and 0 bases at J, leaving 16 bases unmatched. The CDR3 spells CASSFLPPVGQGALSNQPQHF. In DNA, the CDR3 is TGTGCCAGCAGTTTCCTTCCCCCGGTAGGACAGGGGGCTCTTAGCAATCAGCCCCAGCATTTT.

This clone was detected many times. The chain is built from TRBV15 and TRBJ2-1; 9 bases line up with TRBD2. The CDR3 runs to 15 residues. V was pared by 3 bases and J by 4 bases, with 4 bases of the junction left unmatched. Germline-derived CDR1 and CDR2 are LNHNV and YYDKDF (reference sequence). The CDR3 reads CATSSPSGDYNEQFF. CDR3 in DNA: TGTGCCACCAGCAGTCCTAGCGGGGATTACAATGAGCAGTTCTTC.

CDR3 coding DNA: TGTGCCAGCAGCCCTGGGGGGGCACTCACAGATACGCAGTATTTT. This translates into CASSPGGALTDTQYF. The chain has TRBV3-1 (or the pseudogene TRBV3-2) and TRBJ2-3, with a weak D call TRBD2 (7 bases). V was cut by 4 bases and J by 2 bases, with 13 bases left in between. There are 15 residues in the CDR3. Germline CDR1 reads LGHDT; CDR2 reads YNNKEL (reference sequence).

The chain combines TRBV7-9 with TRBJ1-5; D unresolved. CDR3 length: 16 residues. V was trimmed by 4 bases and J by 4 bases, leaving 17 bases between them. Germline loops: CDR1 SEHNR, CDR2 FQNEAQ (reference sequence). CDR3 loop: CASSSEGKTLNQPQHF. The DNA of the CDR3 is TGTGCCAGCAGCTCTGAGGGTAAAACTCTAAATCAGCCCCAGCATTTT.

This clone was found once. This chain uses TRBV19 with TRBJ2-7; 8 bases map to TRBD2. From germline, CDR1 is LNHDA and CDR2 SQIVND (reference sequence). CDR3 length: 13 residues. Losses at the gene ends were 4 bases for V and 9 bases for J; bases not matched to a gene: 8. The CDR3 DNA sequence: TGTGCCAGTAGTAGAACTAGCGGTTTAATGCAGTACTTC. It yields the protein CASSRTSGLMQYF.

The DNA for the CDR3 is TGTGCCAGCAGCTTCGCGGGGGGACCCCGCAATGAGCAGTTCTTC. This translates into CASSFAGGPRNEQFF. This chain joins TRBV5-6 and TRBJ2-1, with 8 bases identical to TRBD2. The V and J ends lost 2 bases and 6 bases, in that order; junction bases with no gene match: 7. Looked up from germline, CDR1 is SGHDT and CDR2 is YYEEEE. This CDR3 has 15 amino acids.